These 30 T cell receptor beta chains came from one sample sequenced in a study of blood T cell repertoires in COVID-19. Sequenced by immunoSEQ multiplex PCR; TCRdb stores in-frame clones only, minus some. The sample contains fewer than 250,000 clones, about 85% of which appear only once. Sequenced material: peripheral blood. Receptors were obtained from a man in his 70s with acute or convalescent COVID-19.

This chain links TRBV6-6 with TRBJ2-5; TRBD1 matches 8 bases. The CDR3 runs to 14 residues. The V segment lost 6 bases and the J segment 7 bases; nucleotides outside the gene matches: 10. CDR1 and CDR2 (germline): MNHNY, SVGAGI (reference sequence). CDR3 sequence reads: CASRRGQGLGTQYF. Here the CDR3 DNA reads TGTGCCAGCAGACGAGGACAGGGACTCGGGACCCAGTACTTC.

This rearrangement joins TRBV7-6 to TRBJ2-1, with 10 bases matching TRBD2. V shed 5 bases and J 4 bases; nucleotides not matched to a gene: 8. This CDR3 comprises 16 residues. The V gene's germline CDR1 is SGHVS and CDR2 FNYEAQ. The CDR3 DNA follows: TGTGCCAGCAGCCCACGGACTAGCGGACTATACAATGAGCAGTTCTTC. Its translation is CASSPRTSGLYNEQFF.

The chain has TRBV3-1 (or the pseudogene TRBV3-2) and TRBJ2-5, with 7 bases fitting TRBD2. Germline values: CDR1 LGHDT, CDR2 YNNKEL (reference sequence). This CDR3 comprises 14 residues. Trimming at V came to 5 bases and at J to 2 bases, leaving 5 bases not matched to a gene. The CDR3 spells CASSSGLLQETQYF. CDR3 coding DNA: TGTGCCAGCAGCTCGGGACTATTACAAGAGACCCAGTACTTC.

The chain has TRBV6-5 and TRBJ1-1; TRBD1 matches 7 bases. From germline, CDR1 is MNHEY and CDR2 SVGAGI. The CDR3 consists of 13 residues. V shed 6 bases and J 8 bases; nucleotides not matched to a gene: 9. The CDR3 region is CASRKTGAEEAFF. DNA for the CDR3: TGTGCCAGCAGAAAAACAGGGGCGGAGGAAGCTTTCTTT.

V is TRBV15 and J is TRBJ2-2; perhaps TRBD2 as D (6 bases). V lost 3 bases and J 1 base, leaving 9 bases between the germline ends. The V gene's germline CDR1 is LNHNV and CDR2 YYDKDF (reference sequence). The CDR3 consists of 15 residues. The CDR3 DNA is TGTGCCACCAGCAGGGGGGGAGGGAACACCGGGGAGCTGTTTTTT. Amino acids: CATSRGGGNTGELFF.

The chain couples TRBV10-3 to TRBJ1-2; no firm D call. V dropped 2 bases and J dropped 1 base, with 5 bases sitting between them. CDR1 is ENHRY, CDR2 SYGVKD, per germline. The CDR3 has 13 amino acids. In DNA, the CDR3 is TGTGCCATCAGTGAGGTCAATAACTATGGCTACACCTTC. As protein: CAISEVNNYGYTF.

The V and J genes are TRBV5-1 and TRBJ1-2, with 7 bases aligning to TRBD1. J lost 3 bases, V lost 2 bases, and 7 bases had no gene match. The CDR3 totals 15 residues. Germline-derived CDR1 and CDR2 are SGHRS and YFSETQ. CDR3 region: CASSFLGQEDYGYTF. The CDR3, as DNA: TGCGCCAGCAGCTTCCTTGGACAGGAGGACTATGGCTACACCTTC.

The genes are TRBV7-2 and TRBJ1-3; D perhaps matches TRBD1 (6 bases). Germline-derived CDR1 and CDR2 are SGHTA and FQGNSA. The CDR3 length is 15 residues. The germline V and J ends were trimmed by 5 bases and 3 bases, with 14 bases remaining between them. The CDR3 sequence: CASSRGQFDGNTIYF. The CDR3 region has the DNA TGTGCCAGCAGCCGCGGACAGTTCGATGGAAACACCATATATTTT.

V is TRBV4-3 and J is TRBJ2-1; the match to TRBD2 covers 8 bases. V gave up 5 bases and J gave up 4 bases; unmatched junction bases: 7. This CDR3 region has 15 residues. Germline CDR1 reads LGHNA; CDR2 reads YSLEER. The CDR3 here is CASSSRSGKYNEQFF. CDR3 nucleotides: TGCGCCAGCAGCTCCCGTAGCGGGAAGTACAATGAGCAGTTCTTC.

The V gene is TRBV5-1, the J gene TRBJ2-2; 7 bases are shared with TRBD1. Germline V gene data show CDR1 as SGHRS and CDR2 as YFSETQ. With V trimmed by 4 bases and J by 4 bases, 10 bases remained unmatched. The CDR3 sequence is 16 residues long. The CDR3 sequence: CASSVTGVLGTGELFF. The CDR3 DNA reads TGCGCCAGCAGCGTAACAGGGGTCCTAGGCACCGGGGAGCTGTTTTTT.

This chain joins TRBV4-3 and TRBJ1-2; 7 bases line up with TRBD1. The CDR3 covers 21 residues. Germline CDR1 LGHNA, CDR2 YSLEER. The J segment lost 2 bases and the V segment lost 1 base, leaving 22 bases of the junction unmatched. CDR3 sequence: CASSQVATAGGAKLGNYGYTF. The CDR3, as DNA: TGCGCCAGCAGCCAAGTAGCCACCGCAGGGGGAGCTAAACTCGGAAACTATGGCTACACCTTC.

The chain has TRBV6-5 and TRBJ2-3; 8 positions match TRBD2. This CDR3 is built from 15 residues. The V and J ends lost 5 bases and 1 base, in that order; junction bases with no gene match: 5. Looked up from germline, CDR1 is MNHEY and CDR2 is SVGAGI. In nucleotides, the CDR3 is TGTGCCAGCAGTCCGGGAGGGGCCGGCACAGATACGCAGTATTTT. Protein product: CASSPGGAGTDTQYF.

The V and J genes are TRBV5-1 and TRBJ2-1; 9 nucleotides match TRBD2. The CDR3 consists of 14 residues. Losses at the gene ends were 0 bases for V and 5 bases for J; bases not matched to a gene: 0. Germline V lookup: CDR1 SGHRS, CDR2 YFSETQ. The CDR3 bases are TGCGCCAGCAGCTTGGGACTAGCGGACAATGAGCAGTTCTTC. It specifies CASSLGLADNEQFF.

This chain uses TRBV5-4 with TRBJ2-6; 9 nucleotides match TRBD1. The CDR3 covers 16 residues. J was trimmed by 0 bases and V by 9 bases; bases with no gene match: 7. Germline V gives CDR1 SGHNT, CDR2 YYREEE (reference sequence). In DNA, the CDR3 is TGTGCCACGGGACAGGGTATCCTCTCTGGGGCCAACGTCCTGACTTTC. Residues: CATGQGILSGANVLTF.

This clone was seen more than once but under ten times. The V call is TRBV19, the J call TRBJ2-2; D unclear. CDR1 and CDR2 (germline): LNHDA, SQIVND (reference sequence). The length of the CDR3 is 11 residues. The ends were cut back, 5 bases at V and 6 bases at J, with 4 bases in the middle. The CDR3 region is CASSLPGELFF. The CDR3 DNA reads TGTGCCAGTAGTCTACCCGGGGAGCTGTTTTTT. Full variable domain (missing parts from reference TRBV19 and TRBJ2-2): DGGITQSPKYLFRKEGQNVTLSCEQNLNHDAMYWYRQDPGQGLRLIYYSQIVNDFQKGDIAEGYSVSREKKESFPLTVTSAQKNPTAFYLCASSLPGELFFGEGSRLTVL.

The J gene is TRBJ1-5, the V gene TRBV25-1; D is possibly TRBD1 (5 bases). Germline V gene lookup returns CDR1 MGHDK and CDR2 SYGVNS. The CDR3 runs 13 residues. Trimming cost V 4 bases and J 9 bases, with 13 bases left between them. CDR3 DNA: TGTGCCAGCAGTGCAACCCGGCAGGGGCCCCAGCATTTT. The encoded protein is CASSATRQGPQHF.

The chain links TRBV5-4 to TRBJ2-7; D perhaps matches TRBD1 (5 bases). V lost 4 bases, J lost 4 bases, and 18 bases lay in between. Germline V gene sequence: CDR1 SGHNT, CDR2 YYREEE (reference sequence). The CDR3 covers 15 residues. The CDR3 nucleotides are TGTGCCAGCAGCCGCGACAGACTCGGGCCTTACGAGCAGTACTTC. This codes for CASSRDRLGPYEQYF.

V usage is TRBV14 and J usage is TRBJ2-1, with D possibly being TRBD2 (5 bases). V was cut by 5 bases and J by 10 bases, with 12 bases left in between. This CDR3 region has 12 residues. Per the germline V gene, CDR1 is SGHDN and CDR2 is FVKESK. Here the CDR3 DNA reads TGTGCCAGCAGCTCCGAGCGGACCGAGCAGTTCTTC. It encodes CASSSERTEQFF.

This chain joins TRBV9 and TRBJ2-1, with a tentative D call TRBD2 (6 bases). CDR1 and CDR2 (germline): SGDLS, YYNGEE. Between the trimmed V and J ends, which lost 4 bases and 5 bases, there was a span of 16 bases. This CDR3 is 15 amino acids long. CDR3 amino acids: CASSTSGTGNNEQFF. Here the CDR3 DNA reads TGTGCCAGCAGCACATCCGGGACTGGAAACAATGAGCAGTTCTTC.

V gene TRBV5-1 combines with J gene TRBJ2-7; 7 nucleotides align to TRBD1. The V gene's germline CDR1 is SGHRS and CDR2 YFSETQ. This CDR3 region has 13 residues. The ends lost 0 bases at V and 4 bases at J; junction bases unmatched: 1. The CDR3 nucleotides are TGCGCCAGCAGCTTGGCGACAGGGTACGAGCAGTACTTC. Its protein product is CASSLATGYEQYF.

This chain joins TRBV23-1 and TRBJ2-7; 8 nucleotides match TRBD2. TRBV23-1 is designated an ORF whose function remains uncertain. V lost 4 bases and J lost 3; bases outside the gene matches: 2. The CDR3 runs 13 residues. CDR3 coding DNA: TGCGCCAGCAGTCTAGCGGGATTCTACGAGCAGTACTTC. Protein product: CASSLAGFYEQYF.

The chain has TRBV18 and TRBJ1-1, with TRBD1 as a possible D gene (5 bases). V was pared by 1 base and J by 2 bases, with 17 bases between. CDR1 is KGHSH, CDR2 LQKENI, per germline. The CDR3 totals 17 residues. In DNA, the CDR3 is TGTGCCAGCTCACCACAGGATACAGGTCATACAAACACTGAAGCTTTCTTT. It yields the protein CASSPQDTGHTNTEAFF.

The chain is built from TRBV15 and TRBJ2-1; D is ambiguous. CDR1 is LNHNV, CDR2 YYDKDF, per germline (reference sequence). The CDR3 loop spans 12 amino acids. V gave up 5 bases and J gave up 2 bases, with 4 bases separating them. Here the CDR3 DNA reads TGTGCCACCAGCCAAACCTACAATGAGCAGTTCTTC. Its translation: CATSQTYNEQFF.

This chain uses TRBV3-1 (or the pseudogene TRBV3-2) with TRBJ1-6, with no clear D. This CDR3 contains 15 residues. V lost 3 bases and J lost 2, with 8 bases in between. Looked up from germline, CDR1 is LGHDT and CDR2 is YNNKEL (reference sequence). The CDR3 loop reads CASSHGGTYNSPLHF. The CDR3 DNA follows: TGTGCCAGCAGCCACGGCGGTACCTATAATTCACCCCTCCACTTT.

This rearrangement joins TRBV28 to TRBJ2-1; 9 bases line up with TRBD2. Germline V gene lookup returns CDR1 MDHEN and CDR2 SYDVKM. J was trimmed by 7 bases and V by 6 bases; bases with no gene match: 7. This CDR3 comprises 14 residues. The CDR3 region has the DNA TGTGCCAGCAGCAATAGCGGGAGTCGGAATGAGCAGTTCTTC. This codes for CASSNSGSRNEQFF. Full variable domain (missing parts from reference TRBV28 and TRBJ2-1): DVKVTQSSRYLVKRTGEKVFLECVQDMDHENMFWYRQDPGLGLRLIYFSYDVKMKEKGDIPEGYSVSREKKERFSLILESASTNQTSMYLCASSNSGSRNEQFFGPGTRLTVL.

The V gene is TRBV14, the J gene TRBJ2-1, with a possible D match to TRBD1 (5 bases). The V end was cut by 2 bases, the J end by 6 bases, with 11 bases between. From germline, CDR1 is SGHDN and CDR2 FVKESK. The CDR3 length is 14 residues. The CDR3 loop reads CASSQFRQLNEQFF. Here the CDR3 DNA reads TGTGCCAGCAGCCAATTCCGACAGCTCAATGAGCAGTTCTTC. Complete variable domain (other parts from reference TRBV14 and TRBJ2-1): EAGVTQFPSHSVIEKGQTVTLRCDPISGHDNLYWYRRVMGKEIKFLLHFVKESKQDESGMPNNRFLAERTGGTYSTLKVQPAELEDSGVYFCASSQFRQLNEQFFGPGTRLTVL.

The genes are TRBV20-1 and TRBJ2-5; D may be TRBD2 (5 bases). The germline gives CDR1 DFQATT, CDR2 SNEGSKA (reference sequence). The CDR3 totals 15 residues. V lost 3 bases, J lost 5 bases, and 19 bases lay in between. In DNA form, the CDR3 reads TGCAGTGCTAGTATCATGGAGGCCGTCGGGGAGACCCAGTACTTC. This gives the protein CSASIMEAVGETQYF.

The genes are TRBV5-1 and TRBJ2-7; D is unresolved. V dropped 2 bases and J dropped 0 bases, with 12 bases sitting between them. From germline, CDR1 is SGHRS and CDR2 YFSETQ. The CDR3 contains 15 residues. The CDR3 nucleotides are TGCGCCAGCAGCTTCTCACAGAGAAGCTCCTACGAGCAGTACTTC. It is translated as CASSFSQRSSYEQYF. Filled out from reference TRBV5-1 and TRBJ2-7, the complete variable domain reads KAGVTQTPRYLIKTRGQQVTLSCSPISGHRSVSWYQQTPGQGLQFLFEYFSETQRNKGNFPGRFSGRQFSNSRSEMNVSTLELGDSALYLCASSFSQRSSYEQYFGPGTRLTVT.

The chain combines TRBV4-1 with TRBJ2-1; maybe TRBD1 (6 bases). Germline values: CDR1 MGHRA, CDR2 YSYEKL. The CDR3 spans 15 residues. Trimming pared 0 bases from V and 12 bases from J, leaving 18 bases between. CDR3 protein: CASSQDLTLQGLQFF. Written as DNA, the CDR3 is TGCGCCAGCAGCCAAGATCTGACCCTACAGGGCTTGCAGTTCTTC.

This chain joins TRBV6-1 and TRBJ2-2; D gene uncertain. The CDR3 totals 15 residues. The germline V and J ends were trimmed by 2 bases and 0 bases, with 7 bases remaining between them. Germline CDR1 is MNHNS and CDR2 is SASEGT. The CDR3, as DNA: TGTGCCAGCAGTGAATCGGTAACGAACACCGGGGAGCTGTTTTTT. Protein: CASSESVTNTGELFF.